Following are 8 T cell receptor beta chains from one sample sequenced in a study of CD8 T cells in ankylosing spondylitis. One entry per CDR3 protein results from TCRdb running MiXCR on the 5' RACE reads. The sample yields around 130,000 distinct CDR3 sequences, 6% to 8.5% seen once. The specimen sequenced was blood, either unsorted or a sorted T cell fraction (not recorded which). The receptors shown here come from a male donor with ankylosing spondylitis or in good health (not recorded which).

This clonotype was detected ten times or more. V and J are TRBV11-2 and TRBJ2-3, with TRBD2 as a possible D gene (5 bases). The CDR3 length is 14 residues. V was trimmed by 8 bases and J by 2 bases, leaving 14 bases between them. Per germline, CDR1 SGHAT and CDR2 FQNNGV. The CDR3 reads CASRDYGYTDTQYF. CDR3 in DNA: TGTGCCAGCCGCGACTACGGCTACACAGATACGCAGTATTTT.

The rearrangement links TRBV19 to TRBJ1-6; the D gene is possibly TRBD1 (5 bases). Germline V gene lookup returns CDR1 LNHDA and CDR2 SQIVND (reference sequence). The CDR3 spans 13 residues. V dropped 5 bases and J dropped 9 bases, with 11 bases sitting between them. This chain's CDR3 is CASSLGEVSPLHF. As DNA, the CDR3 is TGTGCCAGTAGTTTGGGGGAGGTTTCACCCCTCCACTTT.

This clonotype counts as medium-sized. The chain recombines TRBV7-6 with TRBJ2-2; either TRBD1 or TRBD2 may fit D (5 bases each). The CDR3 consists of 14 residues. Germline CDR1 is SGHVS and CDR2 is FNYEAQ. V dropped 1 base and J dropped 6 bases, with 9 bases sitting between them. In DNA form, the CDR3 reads TGTGCCAGCAGCTTAGATGGGGGAGCCGGGGAGCTGTTTTTT. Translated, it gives CASSLDGGAGELFF.

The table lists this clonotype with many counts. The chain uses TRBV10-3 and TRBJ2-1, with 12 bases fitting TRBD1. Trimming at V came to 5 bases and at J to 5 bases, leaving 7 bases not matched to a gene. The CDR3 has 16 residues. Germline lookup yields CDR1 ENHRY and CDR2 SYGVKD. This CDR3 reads CAISPGTGGSDNEQFF. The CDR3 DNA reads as TGTGCCATCAGTCCTGGGACAGGGGGCAGCGACAATGAGCAGTTCTTC.

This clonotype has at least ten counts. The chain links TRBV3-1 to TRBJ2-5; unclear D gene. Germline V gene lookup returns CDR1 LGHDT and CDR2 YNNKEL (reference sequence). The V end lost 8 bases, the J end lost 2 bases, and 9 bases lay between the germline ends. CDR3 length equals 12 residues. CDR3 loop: CASGRQQETQYF. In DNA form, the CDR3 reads TGTGCCAGCGGACGCCAGCAAGAGACCCAGTACTTC.

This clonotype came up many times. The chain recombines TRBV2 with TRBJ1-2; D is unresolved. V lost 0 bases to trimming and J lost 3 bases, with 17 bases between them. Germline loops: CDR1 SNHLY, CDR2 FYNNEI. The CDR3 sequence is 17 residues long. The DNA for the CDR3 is TGTGCCAGCAGTGAAGCGCACTTGGCAGGCTGGGACTATGGCTACACCTTC. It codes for CASSEAHLAGWDYGYTF. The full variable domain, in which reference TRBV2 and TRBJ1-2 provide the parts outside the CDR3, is EPEVTQTPSHQVTQMGQEVILRCVPISNHLYFYWYRQILGQKVEFLVSFYNNEISEKSEIFDDQFSVERPDGSNFTLKIRSTKLEDSAMYFCASSEAHLAGWDYGYTFGSGTRLTVV.

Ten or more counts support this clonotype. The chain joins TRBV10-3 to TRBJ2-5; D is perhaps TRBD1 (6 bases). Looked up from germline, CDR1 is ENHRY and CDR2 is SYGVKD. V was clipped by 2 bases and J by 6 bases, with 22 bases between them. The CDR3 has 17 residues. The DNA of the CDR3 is TGTGCCATCAGTGAGCCTACAGGGTATGAAACAAGAAAGACCCAGTACTTC. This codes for CAISEPTGYETRKTQYF.

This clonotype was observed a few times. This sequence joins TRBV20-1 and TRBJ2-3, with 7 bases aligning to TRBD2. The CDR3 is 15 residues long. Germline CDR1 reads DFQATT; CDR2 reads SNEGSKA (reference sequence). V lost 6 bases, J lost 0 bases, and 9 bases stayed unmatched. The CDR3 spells CSARSLAESTDTQYF. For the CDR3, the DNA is TGCAGTGCCCGCTCCCTAGCGGAGAGCACAGATACGCAGTATTTT.